The entry below gives a single T cell receptor (beta chain) sequence along with its context. The antigen remains unidentified. The sample carries other DNA sequences with the same CDR3. When replicate PCRs were run on sorted subsets, they used 200 to 250 ng DNA, 28,000 or so T cell genomes. Generated by immunoSEQ multiplex PCR, the TCRdb table keeps only in-frame clones and is missing some. The sample lists fewer than 2.5 million clones, over 85% occurring once. This entry comes from a study of shared clonotypes between healthy human individuals. Study findings and constraints: Four donors showed sharing of around 5% of naive CD4 clonotypes. Researchers sampled only blood; tissue repertoires likely differ. On the whole, naive subsets had larger estimated richness than memory subsets had.

The trim removed 3 bases at V and 7 bases at J, leaving 6 bases unmatched. Germline V CDR1 and CDR2: MDHEN, SYDVKM. The CDR3 runs to 16 residues. The receptor was isolated from a man younger than 35 in good health. Some clones in this sample may be carry-over from other donors' samples. The J gene is TRBJ2-1, the V gene TRBV28; the match to TRBD2 covers 13 bases. Input material: naive CD4+ T cells from PBMCs. Indicated subset: CD45RA+ positively selected. The CDR3 protein is CASSFSGLAGANEQFF. The CDR3 DNA sequence: TGTGCCAGCAGTTTTTCCGGACTAGCGGGAGCAAATGAGCAGTTCTTC.